This entry lists 17 T cell receptor beta chains sequenced from one sample in a study of blood T cell repertoires in COVID-19. Profiling relied on immunoSEQ multiplex PCR, and the TCRdb table lists in-frame clones only, not all of them. The sample shows about 150,000 clones, around 87% of them seen only once. The material sequenced was PBMCs or T cells enriched from blood (not recorded which). These receptors came from a woman in her thirties or forties who had been exposed to COVID-19.

This rearrangement joins TRBV27 to TRBJ2-3; 14 bases are a match to TRBD2. Germline CDR1 is MNHEY and CDR2 is SMNVEV (reference sequence). The CDR3 is made up of 19 amino acids. V shed 5 bases, J shed 0 bases, and the junction held 10 bases outside the gene matches. CDR3 DNA sequence: TGTGCCAGCAGTCCACCCAGGACTAGCGGGAGGTCTAGCACAGATACGCAGTATTTT. Translating it yields CASSPPRTSGRSSTDTQYF.

This chain links TRBV7-2 with TRBJ1-5; D may be TRBD1 (6 bases). This CDR3 has 14 amino acids. CDR1 SGHTA and CDR2 FQGNSA come from the germline V gene. The V end lost 3 bases, the J end lost 1 base, and 7 bases lay between the germline ends. CDR3 sequence: CASSFGQSNQPQHF. The CDR3 region has the DNA TGTGCCAGCAGCTTCGGACAGAGCAATCAGCCCCAGCATTTT. The full variable domain, with the rest looked up from reference TRBV7-2 and TRBJ1-5, is GAGVSQSPSNKVTEKGKDVELRCDPISGHTALYWYRQSLGQGLEFLIYFQGNSAPDKSGLPSDRFSAERTGGSVSTLTIQRTQQEDSAVYLCASSFGQSNQPQHFGDGTRLSIL.

This clone appeared once. V is TRBV6-4 and J is TRBJ2-7; perhaps TRBD2 as D (7 bases). This CDR3 contains 13 residues. The germline CDR1 and CDR2 sequences are MRHNA and SNTAGT. V lost 6 bases, J lost 9 bases, and 18 bases lay in between. CDR3 loop: CASSEGGGSVQYF. The CDR3 nucleotides read TGTGCCAGCAGCGAAGGGGGGGGTTCCGTGCAGTACTTC.

The chain recombines TRBV12-5 with TRBJ2-3, with 10 bases fitting TRBD2. J was trimmed by 9 bases and V by 6 bases; bases with no gene match: 12. The V gene's germline CDR1 is LGHNT and CDR2 FRNRAP. This CDR3 has 15 residues. CDR3 amino acids: CASGTQRGGADTQYF. CDR3 nucleotide sequence: TGTGCTAGTGGAACCCAGCGGGGGGGTGCGGACACGCAGTATTTT.

V usage is TRBV10-3 and J usage is TRBJ2-5; the D gene is possibly TRBD2 (5 bases). The CDR3 sequence is 13 residues long. Trimming shortened V by 8 bases and J by 5 bases, and 15 bases separated the two germline ends. Germline values: CDR1 ENHRY, CDR2 SYGVKD. The CDR3 loop is CAIGGGTGETQYF. CDR3 nucleotide sequence: TGTGCCATCGGAGGAGGAACGGGGGAGACCCAGTACTTC.

This clone was observed once. The chain employs TRBV11-2 and TRBJ2-2; 9 nucleotides agree with TRBD2. Germline V gives CDR1 SGHAT, CDR2 FQNNGV. The CDR3 contains 17 residues. Trimming took 5 bases from V and 0 from J; bases not matched to a gene: 7. The CDR3 reads CASSLRVAGANTGELFF. CDR3 DNA sequence: TGTGCCAGCAGCCTACGTGTAGCGGGGGCGAACACCGGGGAGCTGTTTTTT. Looking up the rest from reference TRBV11-2 and TRBJ2-2 gives the full variable domain: EAGVAQSPRYKIIEKRQSVAFWCNPISGHATLYWYQQILGQGPKLLIQFQNNGVVDDSQLPKDRFSAERLKGVDSTLKIQPAKLEDSAVYLCASSLRVAGANTGELFFGEGSRLTVL.

The chain couples TRBV29-1 to TRBJ2-7; 9 positions match TRBD1. Germline CDR1 SQVTM, CDR2 ANQGSEA. The CDR3 loop spans 14 amino acids. The trim removed 5 bases at V and 3 bases at J, leaving 8 bases unmatched. CDR3 region: CSVSWTGQGYEQYF. The CDR3 DNA reads TGCAGCGTTTCCTGGACGGGACAGGGCTACGAGCAGTACTTC.

This clone was detected a few times. The rearrangement links TRBV9 to TRBJ1-2; 7 bases align to TRBD1. Germline V CDR1 and CDR2: SGDLS, YYNGEE. This CDR3 has 12 amino acids. J gave up 8 bases and V 1 base, and 2 bases lay outside the gene matches. The CDR3 region is CASSVTGEGYTF. The CDR3 region has the DNA TGTGCCAGCAGCGTAACAGGGGAAGGCTACACCTTC.

The rearrangement joins TRBV7-8 to TRBJ2-7, with D possibly TRBD2 on 5 matching bases. The CDR3 sequence is 14 residues long. Trimming removed 4 bases from V and 4 bases from J, with 14 bases in between. Looked up from germline, CDR1 is SGHVS and CDR2 is FQNEAQ. In DNA, the CDR3 is TGTGCCAGCAGCTCTAGGACTGAACCTTACGAGCAGTACTTC. It yields the protein CASSSRTEPYEQYF.

The gene calls are TRBV14 and TRBJ2-1; 9 bases are shared with TRBD1. Trimming removed 1 base from V and 7 bases from J; junction bases left unmatched: 5. This CDR3 region has 15 residues. Germline V gene sequence: CDR1 SGHDN, CDR2 FVKESK. The CDR3 DNA reads as TGTGCCAGCAGCCAAGCGGTAGGGACAGGGAATGAGCAGTTCTTC. Translating gives CASSQAVGTGNEQFF.

The chain carries TRBV9 and TRBJ2-2, with 9 bases lining up with TRBD2. Germline V gene lookup returns CDR1 SGDLS and CDR2 YYNGEE. Trimming removed 2 bases from V and 2 bases from J; junction bases left unmatched: 7. This CDR3 has 17 residues. CDR3 nucleotides: TGTGCCAGCAGCGTCGCGGGGGGGCTATTAAACACCGGGGAGCTGTTTTTT. Translation gives CASSVAGGLLNTGELFF.

The genes are TRBV19 and TRBJ2-1; 11 nucleotides line up with TRBD2. The CDR3 totals 19 residues. CDR1 and CDR2 from the germline V gene are LNHDA and SQIVND (reference sequence). J gave up 2 bases and V 2 bases, and 11 bases lay outside the gene matches. CDR3 DNA sequence: TGTGCCAGTAGTATAAAGGCTCTAGCGGGAGGTTTCGCCTACAATGAGCAGTTCTTC. Amino acids: CASSIKALAGGFAYNEQFF.

V is TRBV25-1 and J is TRBJ1-4; D is possibly TRBD1 (5 bases). There are 18 residues in the CDR3. V shed 0 bases and J shed 10 bases, with 24 bases lying between them. Germline assignment: CDR1 MGHDK and CDR2 SYGVNS. DNA of the CDR3: TGTGCCAGCAGTGAATACGAGCTCAGGGAAGGTTCGATAAGAAAACTGTTTTTT. Its protein is CASSEYELREGSIRKLFF. Full variable domain (missing parts from reference TRBV25-1 and TRBJ1-4): EADIYQTPRYLVIGTGKKITLECSQTMGHDKMYWYQQDPGMELHLIHYSYGVNSTEKGDLSSESTVSRIRTEHFPLTLESARPSHTSQYLCASSEYELREGSIRKLFFGSGTQLSVL.

The chain couples TRBV4-1 to TRBJ1-4, with D possibly TRBD1 on 6 matching bases. This CDR3 spans 13 amino acids. Trimming cost V 9 bases and J 3 bases, with 11 bases left between them. CDR1 MGHRA and CDR2 YSYEKL come from the germline V gene. CDR3 bases: TGCGCCAGTTCCAGGGGTGCTAATGAAAAACTGTTTTTT. This translates into CASSRGANEKLFF.

The rearrangement links TRBV24-1 to TRBJ2-3; 13 bases align to TRBD2. The CDR3 extends over 15 amino acids. Germline CDR1 is KGHDR and CDR2 is SFDVKD. With V trimmed by 9 bases and J by 6 bases, 8 bases remained unmatched. As DNA, the CDR3 is TGTGCCACCCAGGGACTAGCGGGACGGGGCGATACGCAGTATTTT. Its protein is CATQGLAGRGDTQYF.

This clone occurred a few times. V and J are TRBV13 and TRBJ2-5; 7 nucleotides line up with TRBD2. The germline gives CDR1 PRHDT, CDR2 FYEKMQ (reference sequence). The CDR3 is made up of 15 amino acids. V trimming: 5 bases; J trimming: 9 bases; junction bases outside the gene matches: 15. The CDR3 DNA sequence: TGTGCCAGCAGCCCAGCTGGGGGAGGGAAGAGACCCCAGTACTTC. As protein: CASSPAGGGKRPQYF.

The J gene is TRBJ1-2, the V gene TRBV28, with 9 bases matching TRBD1. The length of the CDR3 is 17 residues. Looked up from germline, CDR1 is MDHEN and CDR2 is SYDVKM. With V trimmed by 5 bases and J by 4 bases, 14 bases remained unmatched. This chain's CDR3 is CASSTRHPMDRGYGYTF. The CDR3 DNA sequence: TGTGCCAGCAGTACTCGCCACCCCATGGACAGGGGCTATGGCTACACCTTC.